Listed below are T cell receptor beta chains from one sample, sequenced in a study of radiotherapy plus CTLA-4 blockade in lung cancer. The protocol was immunoSEQ multiplex PCR, while the TCRdb copy is restricted to in-frame clones and leaves out a portion. The table includes about 27,000 clones, around 70% detected once. The specimen comprised peripheral blood, sampled from a patient treated with radiotherapy plus ipilimumab. These receptors were obtained from a human donor with non-small cell lung cancer who had stable disease on radiotherapy plus ipilimumab. CDR3s include the opening cysteine and the closing phenylalanine or tryptophan. The D gene is left open where the match is weak. For some rows the clone size is stated as once, few or many, or as a class when expanded; others skip it.

abundance: -; j_gene: TRBJ2-3; v_gene: TRBV2; d_gene: -; CDR3aa: CASSSPGRVF; CDR3nt: TGTGCCAGCAGTTCCCCGGGACGTGTCTTT
abundance: once; j_gene: TRBJ1-1; v_gene: TRBV15; d_gene: -; CDR3aa: CATMKWGDTEAFF; CDR3nt: TGTGCCACCATGAAGTGGGGGGACACTGAAGCTTTCTTT
abundance: once; j_gene: TRBJ2-1; v_gene: TRBV21-1; d_gene: -; CDR3aa: CASSTFPGASGNEQFF; CDR3nt: TGTGCCAGCAGCACCTTCCCGGGGGCTAGCGGCAATGAGCAGTTCTTC
abundance: few; j_gene: TRBJ2-1; v_gene: TRBV19; d_gene: -; CDR3aa: CASTSSSYNEQFF; CDR3nt: TGTGCCAGTACAAGTAGCTCCTACAATGAGCAGTTCTTC
abundance: -; j_gene: TRBJ2-5; v_gene: TRBV27; d_gene: TRBD2; CDR3aa: CASSREGLQTQYF; CDR3nt: TGTGCCAGCTCGCGGGAGGGCCTCCAGACCCAGTACTTC
abundance: few; j_gene: TRBJ1-2; v_gene: TRBV7-2; d_gene: TRBD1; CDR3aa: CASSSGTGQYGYTF; CDR3nt: TGTGCCAGCAGCTCGGGGACAGGGCAATATGGCTACACCTTC
abundance: -; j_gene: TRBJ1-2; v_gene: TRBV19; d_gene: -; CDR3aa: CASSNSRGPDYGYTF; CDR3nt: TGTGCCAGTAGTAATAGTAGGGGACCGGACTATGGCTACACCTTC
abundance: -; j_gene: TRBJ1-2; v_gene: TRBV19; d_gene: -; CDR3aa: CASSNGGRYGYTF; CDR3nt: TGTGCCAGTAGTAATGGGGGCCGCTATGGCTACACCTTC
abundance: -; j_gene: TRBJ2-2; v_gene: TRBV2; d_gene: -; CDR3aa: CASTWMGTGELFF; CDR3nt: TGTGCCAGCACTTGGATGGGGACCGGGGAGCTGTTTTTT
abundance: -; j_gene: TRBJ1-4; v_gene: TRBV21-1; d_gene: -; CDR3aa: CASRLILATRVHNEKLFF; CDR3nt: TGTGCCAGCAGGCTCATCCTAGCTACAAGGGTGCATAATGAAAAACTGTTTTTT
abundance: -; j_gene: TRBJ2-7; v_gene: TRBV5-1; d_gene: TRBD2; CDR3aa: CASSLGLAGGTYEQYF; CDR3nt: TGCGCCAGCAGCTTGGGACTAGCGGGAGGGACCTACGAGCAGTACTTC
abundance: -; j_gene: TRBJ2-2; v_gene: TRBV19; d_gene: -; CDR3aa: CASSIARGTGELFF; CDR3nt: TGTGCCAGTAGTATAGCTCGCGGGACCGGGGAGCTGTTTTTT
abundance: -; j_gene: TRBJ2-1; v_gene: TRBV5-1; d_gene: -; CDR3aa: CASSQPGTPRKEQFF; CDR3nt: TGCGCCAGCAGCCAGCCCGGGACCCCAAGGAAAGAGCAGTTCTTC
abundance: few; j_gene: TRBJ2-7; v_gene: TRBV19; d_gene: TRBD1; CDR3aa: CASRDIHPGQGARGSYEQYF; CDR3nt: TGTGCCAGTCGAGACATACATCCGGGACAGGGGGCGCGAGGCTCCTACGAGCAGTACTTC
abundance: -; j_gene: TRBJ2-3; v_gene: TRBV4-1; d_gene: -; CDR3aa: CASSPVWADTQYF; CDR3nt: TGCGCCAGCAGCCCGGTCTGGGCAGATACGCAGTATTTT
abundance: -; j_gene: TRBJ2-1; v_gene: TRBV11-3; d_gene: TRBD2; CDR3aa: CASSAGGGRIVGEQFF; CDR3nt: TGTGCCAGCAGCGCGGGAGGCGGCCGAATTGTTGGTGAGCAGTTCTTC
abundance: few; j_gene: TRBJ2-2; v_gene: TRBV11-3; d_gene: -; CDR3aa: CASSLGSLDTGELFF; CDR3nt: TGTGCCAGCAGCTTGGGAAGTTTGGACACCGGGGAGCTGTTTTTT
abundance: medium-sized; j_gene: TRBJ2-1; v_gene: TRBV7-9; d_gene: TRBD2; CDR3aa: CASSPRTRGRLGSYNEQFF; CDR3nt: TGTGCCAGCAGCCCGAGGACCCGCGGGAGGTTGGGTTCGTACAATGAGCAGTTCTTC
abundance: -; j_gene: TRBJ1-1; v_gene: TRBV28; d_gene: -; CDR3aa: CASSLSPRNTEAFF; CDR3nt: TGTGCCAGCAGTTTATCTCCTAGAAACACTGAAGCTTTCTTT
abundance: -; j_gene: TRBJ1-1; v_gene: TRBV25-1; d_gene: -; CDR3aa: CASSEVYGSLEAFF; CDR3nt: TGTGCCAGCAGTGAAGTGTACGGCTCCCTTGAAGCTTTCTTT
abundance: few; j_gene: TRBJ1-2; v_gene: TRBV5-4; d_gene: TRBD1; CDR3aa: CASSRTGERYGYTF; CDR3nt: TGTGCCAGCAGTCGGACAGGGGAACGCTATGGCTACACCTTC
abundance: -; j_gene: TRBJ1-4; v_gene: TRBV14; d_gene: -; CDR3aa: CASSQDLGGTNEKLFF; CDR3nt: TGTGCCAGCAGCCAAGATTTGGGGGGAACTAATGAAAAACTGTTTTTT
abundance: -; j_gene: TRBJ1-2; v_gene: TRBV19; d_gene: -; CDR3aa: CASSSELSANYGYTF; CDR3nt: TGTGCCAGTAGTTCAGAGCTCAGCGCTAACTATGGCTACACCTTC
abundance: -; j_gene: TRBJ2-7; v_gene: TRBV6-4; d_gene: -; CDR3aa: CASSLDLAREGSHEQYF; CDR3nt: TGTGCCAGCAGTCTGGATCTGGCGAGAGAGGGATCCCACGAGCAGTACTTC
abundance: -; j_gene: TRBJ2-7; v_gene: TRBV5-4; d_gene: TRBD2; CDR3aa: CASSLGASGSSYEQYF; CDR3nt: TGTGCCAGCAGCTTGGGCGCTAGCGGGAGCTCCTACGAGCAGTACTTC
abundance: -; j_gene: TRBJ1-1; v_gene: TRBV11-2; d_gene: -; CDR3aa: CASSPGVANTEAFF; CDR3nt: TGTGCCAGCAGCCCTGGGGTAGCGAACACTGAAGCTTTCTTT
abundance: few; j_gene: TRBJ2-5; v_gene: TRBV25-1; d_gene: -; CDR3aa: CASVRGSQETQYF; CDR3nt: TGTGCCAGCGTCCGGGGATCACAAGAGACCCAGTACTTC
abundance: -; j_gene: TRBJ1-1; v_gene: TRBV2; d_gene: -; CDR3aa: CASMVRGAAEAFF; CDR3nt: TGTGCCAGCATGGTGAGAGGAGCGGCTGAAGCTTTCTTT
abundance: -; j_gene: TRBJ1-4; v_gene: TRBV18; d_gene: -; CDR3aa: CASSPGTYNEKLFF; CDR3nt: TGTGCCAGCTCACCGGGGACATATAATGAAAAACTGTTTTTT
abundance: -; j_gene: TRBJ1-4; v_gene: TRBV7-9; d_gene: -; CDR3aa: CASSLARAHEKLFF; CDR3nt: TGTGCCAGCAGCTTAGCCAGGGCGCATGAAAAACTGTTTTTT
abundance: few; j_gene: TRBJ2-3; v_gene: TRBV7-2; d_gene: -; CDR3aa: CASSLLGGVGQDTQYF; CDR3nt: TGTGCCAGCAGCTTATTGGGGGGAGTGGGGCAGGATACGCAGTATTTT